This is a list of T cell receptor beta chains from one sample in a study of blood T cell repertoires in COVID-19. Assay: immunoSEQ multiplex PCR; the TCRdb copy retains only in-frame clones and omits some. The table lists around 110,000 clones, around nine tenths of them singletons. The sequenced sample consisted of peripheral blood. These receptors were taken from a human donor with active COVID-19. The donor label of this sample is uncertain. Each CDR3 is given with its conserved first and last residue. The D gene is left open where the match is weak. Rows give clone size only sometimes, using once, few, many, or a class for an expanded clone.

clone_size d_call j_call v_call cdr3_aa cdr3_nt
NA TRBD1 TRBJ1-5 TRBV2 CASSVGQGASQPQHF TGTGCCAGCAGTGTAGGACAGGGGGCAAGTCAGCCCCAGCATTTT
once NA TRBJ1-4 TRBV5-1 CASSSNTNEKLFF TGCGCCAGCAGCTCTAATACTAATGAAAAACTGTTTTTT
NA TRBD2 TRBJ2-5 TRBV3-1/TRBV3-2 CASSQVLLAGGRETQYF TGTGCCAGCAGCCAAGTCCTACTAGCGGGGGGGCGTGAGACCCAGTACTTC
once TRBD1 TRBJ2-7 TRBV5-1 CASSDRQGGYEQYF TGCGCCAGCAGCGACCGACAGGGTGGCTACGAGCAGTACTTC
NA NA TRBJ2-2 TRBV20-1 CSASHQGFAGGELFF TGCAGTGCTAGTCATCAGGGGTTTGCCGGCGGGGAGCTGTTTTTT
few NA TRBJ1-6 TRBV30 CAWHRSSYNSPLHF TGTGCCTGGCACAGGAGCTCCTATAATTCACCCCTCCACTTT
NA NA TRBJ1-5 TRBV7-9 CASSDRRGNQPQHF TGTGCCAGCAGCGACCGAAGGGGGAATCAGCCCCAGCATTTT
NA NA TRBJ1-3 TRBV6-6 CASSYSADIGNTIYF TGTGCCAGCAGTTACTCCGCGGATATTGGAAACACCATATATTTT
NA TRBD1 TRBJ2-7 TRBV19 CASSTDRGIYEQYF TGTGCCAGTAGTACGGACAGGGGGATCTACGAGCAGTACTTC
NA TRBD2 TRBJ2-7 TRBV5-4 CASSLEGTSGAYEQYF TGTGCCAGCAGCTTGGAGGGGACTAGCGGGGCCTACGAGCAGTACTTC
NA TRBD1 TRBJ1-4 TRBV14 CASSQTGLDRKLFF TGTGCCAGCAGTCAGACAGGGTTGGACCGAAAACTGTTTTTT
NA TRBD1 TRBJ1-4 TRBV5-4 CASSPDRGRNEKLFF TGTGCCAGCAGCCCGGACAGGGGCCGTAATGAAAAACTGTTTTTT
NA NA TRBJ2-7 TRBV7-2 CASSSGGGYEQYF TGTGCCAGCAGCTCGGGGGGCGGATACGAGCAGTACTTC
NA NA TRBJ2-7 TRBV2 CAIKRVTETYEQYF TGTGCCATCAAAAGAGTCACCGAAACCTACGAGCAGTACTTC
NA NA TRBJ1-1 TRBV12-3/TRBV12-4 CATREGHTEAFF TGTGCCACCAGGGAGGGGCACACTGAAGCTTTCTTT
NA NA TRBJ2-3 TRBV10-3 CAIKRGARNEDTQYF TGTGCCATCAAACGGGGGGCCAGAAACGAAGATACGCAGTATTTT
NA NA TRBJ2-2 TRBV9 CASSVGDHRVPTGELFF TGTGCCAGCAGCGTAGGGGATCACAGGGTCCCGACCGGGGAGCTGTTTTTT
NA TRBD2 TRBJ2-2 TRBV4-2 CASSQEAGLGELFF TGTGCCAGCAGCCAAGAAGCGGGGTTGGGGGAGCTGTTTTTT
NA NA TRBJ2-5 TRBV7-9 CATRGGLEETQYF TGTGCCACTAGAGGGGGTCTTGAAGAGACCCAGTACTTC
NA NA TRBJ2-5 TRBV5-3 CARSPAGVGQETQYF TGTGCCAGAAGCCCGGCCGGGGTTGGTCAAGAGACCCAGTACTTC
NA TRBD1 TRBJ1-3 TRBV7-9 CASSLGQGNGNTIYF TGTGCCAGCAGCTTGGGACAGGGGAACGGAAACACCATATATTTT
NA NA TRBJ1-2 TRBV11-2 CASSLLTGANYGYTF TGTGCCAGCAGCTTACTTACTGGAGCTAACTATGGCTACACCTTC
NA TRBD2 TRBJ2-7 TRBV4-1 CASSQVSGAGAVQYF TGCGCCAGCAGCCAAGTGAGCGGAGCGGGGGCCGTGCAGTACTTC
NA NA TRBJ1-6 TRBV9 CASSAGDLTGLNSPLHF TGTGCCAGCAGCGCCGGTGACCTAACAGGGCTGAATTCACCCCTCCACTTT
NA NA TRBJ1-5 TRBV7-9 CASSPQGHLSNQPQHF TGTGCCAGCAGCCCCCAGGGACACCTTAGCAATCAGCCCCAGCATTTT
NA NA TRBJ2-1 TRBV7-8 CASSLAGGPRDEQFF TGTGCCAGCAGCTTAGCGGGGGGGCCCAGGGATGAGCAGTTCTTC
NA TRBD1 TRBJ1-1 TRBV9 CASSLRDRVNTEAFF TGTGCCAGCAGCCTGAGGGACAGGGTGAACACTGAAGCTTTCTTT
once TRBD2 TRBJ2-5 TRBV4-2 CASSPLSGGFQETQYF TGTGCCAGCAGCCCCCTTAGCGGGGGATTCCAAGAGACCCAGTACTTC
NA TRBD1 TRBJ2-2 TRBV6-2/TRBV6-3 CASSSLGQANTGELFF TGTGCCAGCAGTTCACTGGGACAGGCGAACACCGGGGAGCTGTTTTTT
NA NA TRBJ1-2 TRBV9 CASSTRTNYGYTF TGTGCCAGCAGCACTCGAACTAACTATGGCTACACCTTC
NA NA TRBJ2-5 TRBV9 CASSGLGRDTPGKETQYF TGTGCCAGCAGCGGCCTGGGGAGAGACACGCCTGGAAAAGAGACCCAGTACTTC
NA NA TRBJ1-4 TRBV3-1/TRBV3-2 CASSQRRDGPNEKLFF TGTGCCAGCAGCCAAAGACGGGATGGCCCGAATGAAAAACTGTTTTTT
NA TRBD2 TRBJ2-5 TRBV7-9 CASSPARGGRETQYF TGTGCCAGCAGCCCCGCACGGGGGGGCAGAGAGACCCAGTACTTC
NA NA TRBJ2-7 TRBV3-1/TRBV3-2 CASSRQTPTRTYEQYF TGTGCCAGCAGCCGACAAACCCCGACACGGACCTACGAGCAGTACTTC
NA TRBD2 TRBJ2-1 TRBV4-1 CASSRLAGYEQFF TGCGCCAGCAGTCGACTAGCGGGGTATGAGCAGTTCTTC
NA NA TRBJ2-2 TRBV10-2 CASSEWGDNTGELFF TGCGCCAGCAGTGAGTGGGGGGACAACACCGGGGAGCTGTTTTTT
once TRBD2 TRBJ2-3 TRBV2 CASSELAGGLGDTQYF TGTGCCAGCAGTGAACTGGCGGGGGGGCTGGGAGATACGCAGTATTTT
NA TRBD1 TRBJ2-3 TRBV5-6 CASSFPGQGAGTQYF TGTGCCAGCAGCTTTCCGGGACAGGGGGCAGGTACGCAGTATTTT
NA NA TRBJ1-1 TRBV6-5 CASSRSTGDNTEAFF TGTGCCAGCAGCAGATCGACAGGAGATAACACTGAAGCTTTCTTT